The T cell receptor beta chain under discussion was sequenced for a study of blood T cell repertoires in COVID-19. Study-level background: Samples representing acute and convalescent COVID-19 were sourced from the United States, Italy and Spain. T cells, B-cell-depleted T cells, or PBMCs supplied cDNA or gDNA.

Per the authors' pipeline: Estimates of nucleated cell counts were drawn from the amplification of reference gene primers. Using immunoSEQ multiplex PCR, the repertoire was profiled, and TCRdb retains in-frame clones only, with some absent. The DNA was the basis for D and trimming; V, J and clone size are from that table. Of roughly 160,000 clones listed, over 70% were seen once; the top ten hold about 5.3%. Germline CDR1 and CDR2: ENHRY and SYGVKD. After removal of 3 bases from V and 4 bases from J, the junction contained 12 bases not matched to a gene. The CDR3 spans 18 residues. Recruitment covered 25 or so US areas and drew participants whose ages spanned about 18 to 89 years.

The sequence was obtained from a woman aged 40 to 49 with acute COVID-19. V and J are TRBV10-3 and TRBJ2-2; TRBD2 matches 9 bases. Sequencing input: PBMCs or T cells enriched from blood (not recorded which). This CDR3 is CAISDPAGAGGRTGELFF. The CDR3 DNA follows: TGTGCCATCAGTGATCCGGCCGGAGCGGGAGGTCGCACCGGGGAGCTGTTTTTT.